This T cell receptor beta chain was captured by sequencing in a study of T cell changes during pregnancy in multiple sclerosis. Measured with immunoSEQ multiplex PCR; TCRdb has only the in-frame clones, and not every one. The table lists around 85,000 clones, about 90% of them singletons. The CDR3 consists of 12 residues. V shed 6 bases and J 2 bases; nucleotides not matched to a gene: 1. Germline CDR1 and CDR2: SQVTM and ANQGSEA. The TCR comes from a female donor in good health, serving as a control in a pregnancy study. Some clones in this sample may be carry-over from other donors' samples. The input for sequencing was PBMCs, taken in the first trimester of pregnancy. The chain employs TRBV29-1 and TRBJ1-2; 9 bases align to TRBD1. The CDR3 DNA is TGCAGCGTAGACAGGGGGAACTATGGCTACACCTTC. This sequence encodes CSVDRGNYGYTF.